Listed below are T cell receptor beta chains from one sample, sequenced in a study of CD8+CD57+ T cells in acquired aplastic anemia. MiXCR was run by TCRdb on the reads, yielding one entry per CDR3 protein. The sample comprises about 150,000 distinct CDR3 sequences, 52% of which are singletons, and about an eighth rests with the top ten. Sequenced material: sorted CD4+, CD8+, or CD8+CD57+ T cells (not recorded which) from PBMCs. The receptors were gathered from a human donor with aplastic anemia. CDR3s leave out the opening cysteine and the closing phenylalanine or tryptophan.

>TRBV6-1|TRBJ1-5
ASREGTGASQPQH
>TRBV4-2|TRBJ2-5
ASSQSIAETQY
>TRBV7-9|TRBJ2-7
ASSPGRRYEQY
>TRBV10-3|-
AITGTGVNEQF
>TRBV9|TRBJ2-3
ASSVRLAGVDDTQY
>TRBV20-1|TRBJ2-7
SARDIGQGRLVGEQY
>TRBV4-1|TRBJ1-3
ASGDRALSGNTIY
>TRBV27|TRBJ2-7
ASSSLTGSSYEQY
>TRBV13|TRBJ1-1
ASSSIQGSSTEAF
>TRBV2|TRBJ2-7
ATLLGSGTYEQY
>TRBV9|TRBJ2-5
ASSVGSSGGFPETQY
>TRBV24-1|TRBJ2-2
ATSDPRGTGGTGELF
>TRBV15|TRBJ1-5
ATSRQGLGVNQPQH
>TRBV5-6|TRBJ2-7
ASSAGAGGYEQY
>TRBV20-1|TRBJ1-4
SARDPDLGTTNEKLF
>TRBV20-1|TRBJ1-2
SARDPGYGYT
>TRBV5-4|TRBJ1-1
ASSPTPVKEAF
>TRBV11-3|TRBJ2-7
ASSSLVPEQY
>TRBV19|TRBJ2-5
ASSMQLAGVGETQY
>TRBV2|TRBJ1-2
ASSPRAGAGYT
>TRBV24-1|TRBJ2-3
ATSAPLSTDTQY
>TRBV7-9|TRBJ2-5
ASSFAGKTQY
>TRBV5-3|TRBJ2-5
ASSPGTGGTQY
>TRBV10-3|TRBJ1-2
AISGKGTGAGYT
>TRBV29-1|TRBJ2-6
SVEGQGTAGELT
>TRBV12-3/TRBV12-4|TRBJ1-1
AEGTEAF
>TRBV24-1|TRBJ1-1
ATSARDLGGTEAF
>TRBV20-1|TRBJ1-1
SAKEPGGPVAF